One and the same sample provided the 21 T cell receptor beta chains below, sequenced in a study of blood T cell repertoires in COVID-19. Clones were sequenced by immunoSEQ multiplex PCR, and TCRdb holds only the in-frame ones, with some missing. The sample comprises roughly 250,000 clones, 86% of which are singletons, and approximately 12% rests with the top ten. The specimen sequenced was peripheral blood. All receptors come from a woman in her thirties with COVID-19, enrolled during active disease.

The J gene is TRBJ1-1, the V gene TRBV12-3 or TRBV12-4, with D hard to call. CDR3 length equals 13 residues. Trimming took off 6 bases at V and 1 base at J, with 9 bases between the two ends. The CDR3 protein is CASSKQTNTEAFF. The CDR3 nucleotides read TGTGCCAGCAGCAAACAGACGAACACTGAAGCTTTCTTT.

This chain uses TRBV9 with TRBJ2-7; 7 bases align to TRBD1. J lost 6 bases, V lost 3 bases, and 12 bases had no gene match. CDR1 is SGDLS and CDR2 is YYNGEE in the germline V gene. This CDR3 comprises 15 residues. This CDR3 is CASSGGRGSPPEQYF. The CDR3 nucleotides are TGTGCCAGCAGCGGGGGCAGGGGGTCGCCGCCCGAGCAGTACTTC.

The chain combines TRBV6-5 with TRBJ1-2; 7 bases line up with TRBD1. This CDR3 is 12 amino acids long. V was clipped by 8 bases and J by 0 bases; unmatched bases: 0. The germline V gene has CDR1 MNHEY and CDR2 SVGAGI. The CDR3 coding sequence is TGTGCCAGCGGGACAGCTAACTATGGCTACACCTTC. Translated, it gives CASGTANYGYTF.

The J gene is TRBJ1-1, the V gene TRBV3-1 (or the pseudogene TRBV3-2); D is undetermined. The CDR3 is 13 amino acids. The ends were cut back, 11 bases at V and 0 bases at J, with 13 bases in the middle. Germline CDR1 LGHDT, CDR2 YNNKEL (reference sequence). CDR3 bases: TGTGCCTCCTCGGGTCAGATGAACACTGAAGCTTTCTTT. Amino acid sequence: CASSGQMNTEAFF.

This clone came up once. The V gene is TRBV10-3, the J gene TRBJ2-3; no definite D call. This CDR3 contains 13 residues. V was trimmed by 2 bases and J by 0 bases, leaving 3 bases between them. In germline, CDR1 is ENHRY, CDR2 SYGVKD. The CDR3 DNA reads TGTGCCATCAGTGAGCGGAGCACAGATACGCAGTATTTT. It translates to CAISERSTDTQYF.

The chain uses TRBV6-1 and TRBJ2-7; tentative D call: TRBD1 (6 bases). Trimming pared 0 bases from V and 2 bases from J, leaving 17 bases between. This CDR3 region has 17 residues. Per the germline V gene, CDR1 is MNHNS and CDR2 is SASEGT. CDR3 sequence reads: CASSEAPGRDNPYEQYF. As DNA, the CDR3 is TGTGCCAGCAGTGAAGCACCCGGCAGGGACAACCCCTACGAGCAGTACTTC.

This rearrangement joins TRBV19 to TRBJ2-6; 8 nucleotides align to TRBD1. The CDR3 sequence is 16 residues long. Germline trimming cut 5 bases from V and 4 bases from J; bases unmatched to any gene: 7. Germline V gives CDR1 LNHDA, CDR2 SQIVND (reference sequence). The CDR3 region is CASSWGQAGGANVLTF. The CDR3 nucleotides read TGTGCCAGTAGTTGGGGACAGGCTGGGGGGGCCAACGTCCTGACTTTC.

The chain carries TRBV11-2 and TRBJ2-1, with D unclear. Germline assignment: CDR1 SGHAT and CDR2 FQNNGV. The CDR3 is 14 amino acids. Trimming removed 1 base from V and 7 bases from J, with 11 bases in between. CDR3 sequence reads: CASSLGQALNEQFF. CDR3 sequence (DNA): TGTGCCAGCAGCTTAGGGCAGGCCCTAAATGAGCAGTTCTTC. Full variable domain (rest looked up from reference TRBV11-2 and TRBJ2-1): EAGVAQSPRYKIIEKRQSVAFWCNPISGHATLYWYQQILGQGPKLLIQFQNNGVVDDSQLPKDRFSAERLKGVDSTLKIQPAKLEDSAVYLCASSLGQALNEQFFGPGTRLTVL.

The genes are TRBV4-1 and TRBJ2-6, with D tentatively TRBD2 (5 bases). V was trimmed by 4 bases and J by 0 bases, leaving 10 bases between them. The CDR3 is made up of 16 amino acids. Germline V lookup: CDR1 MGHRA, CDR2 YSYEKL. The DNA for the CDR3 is TGCGCCAGCAGCCGCCCGGGGTACTCTGGGGCCAACGTCCTGACTTTC. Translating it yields CASSRPGYSGANVLTF.

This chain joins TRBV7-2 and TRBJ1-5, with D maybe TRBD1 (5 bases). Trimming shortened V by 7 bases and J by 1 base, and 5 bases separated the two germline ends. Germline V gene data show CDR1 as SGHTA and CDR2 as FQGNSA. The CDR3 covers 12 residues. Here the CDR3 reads CASNRSNQPQHF. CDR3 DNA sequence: TGTGCCAGCAACAGGAGCAATCAGCCCCAGCATTTT.

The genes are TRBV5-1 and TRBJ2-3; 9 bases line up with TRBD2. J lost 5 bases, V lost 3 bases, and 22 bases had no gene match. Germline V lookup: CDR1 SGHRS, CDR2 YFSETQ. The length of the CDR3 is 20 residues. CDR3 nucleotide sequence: TGCGCCAGCAGCTCAGCCGGGAGCTCTAGCGGGGCCCACCGGGGAGATACGCAGTATTTT. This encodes CASSSAGSSSGAHRGDTQYF.

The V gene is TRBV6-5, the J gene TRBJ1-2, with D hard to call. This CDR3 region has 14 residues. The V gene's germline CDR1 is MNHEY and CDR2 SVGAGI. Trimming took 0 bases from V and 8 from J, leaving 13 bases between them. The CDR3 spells CASSYSEGVKGYTF. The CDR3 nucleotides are TGTGCCAGCAGTTACTCGGAGGGAGTGAAGGGCTACACCTTC.

The CDR3 bases are TGCGCCAGCAGCTTGGCCGGGGGACTAGCGGGGTACACAGATACGCAGTATTTT. Amino acid sequence: CASSLAGGLAGYTDTQYF. The chain combines TRBV5-1 with TRBJ2-3, with TRBD2 matching 13 bases. The CDR3 runs to 18 residues. The V segment lost 0 bases and the J segment 2 bases; nucleotides outside the gene matches: 6. Per germline, CDR1 SGHRS and CDR2 YFSETQ.

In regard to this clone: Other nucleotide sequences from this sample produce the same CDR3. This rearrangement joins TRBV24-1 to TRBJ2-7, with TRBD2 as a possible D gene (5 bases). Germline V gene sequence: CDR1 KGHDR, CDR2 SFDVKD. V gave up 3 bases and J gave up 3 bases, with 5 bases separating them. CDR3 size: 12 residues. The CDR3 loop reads CATSDRGYEQYF. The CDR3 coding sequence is TGTGCCACCAGTGATCGGGGCTACGAGCAGTACTTC.

Written as DNA, the CDR3 is TGCGCCAGCAGCTTGGATTTCAGGGGGCGGACCGGGGAGCTGTTTTTT. The encoded protein is CASSLDFRGRTGELFF. The chain is built from TRBV5-1 and TRBJ2-2; TRBD1 matches at 8 bases. This CDR3 is built from 16 residues. Germline lookup yields CDR1 SGHRS and CDR2 YFSETQ. J gave up 5 bases and V 0 bases, and 6 bases lay outside the gene matches.

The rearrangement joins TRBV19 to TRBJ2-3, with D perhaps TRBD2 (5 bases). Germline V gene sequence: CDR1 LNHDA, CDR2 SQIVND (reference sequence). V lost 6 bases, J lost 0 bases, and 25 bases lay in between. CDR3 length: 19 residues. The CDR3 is CASRSIRGAEGLSTDTQYF. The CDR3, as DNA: TGTGCCAGTAGATCGATTCGGGGAGCCGAGGGCCTAAGCACAGATACGCAGTATTTT.

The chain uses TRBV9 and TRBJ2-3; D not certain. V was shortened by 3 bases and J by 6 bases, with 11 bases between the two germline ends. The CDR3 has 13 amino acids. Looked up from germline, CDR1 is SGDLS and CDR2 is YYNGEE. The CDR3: CASSGFISDTQYF. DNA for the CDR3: TGTGCCAGCAGCGGTTTTATCTCGGATACGCAGTATTTT. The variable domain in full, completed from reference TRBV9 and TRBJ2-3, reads DSGVTQTPKHLITATGQRVTLRCSPRSGDLSVYWYQQSLDQGLQFLIQYYNGEERAKGNILERFSAQQFPDLHSELNLSSLELGDSALYFCASSGFISDTQYFGPGTRLTVL.

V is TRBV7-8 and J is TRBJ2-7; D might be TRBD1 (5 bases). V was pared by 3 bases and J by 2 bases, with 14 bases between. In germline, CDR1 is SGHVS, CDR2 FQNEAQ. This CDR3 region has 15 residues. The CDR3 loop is CASSLRPGFPYEQYF. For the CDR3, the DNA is TGTGCCAGCAGCTTGCGTCCAGGGTTTCCCTACGAGCAGTACTTC.

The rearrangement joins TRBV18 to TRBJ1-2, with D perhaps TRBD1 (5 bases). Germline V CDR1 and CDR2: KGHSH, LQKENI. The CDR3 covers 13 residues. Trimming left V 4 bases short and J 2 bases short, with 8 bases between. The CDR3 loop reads CASSLRENYGYTF. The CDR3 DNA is TGTGCCAGCTCACTCAGGGAAAACTATGGCTACACCTTC.

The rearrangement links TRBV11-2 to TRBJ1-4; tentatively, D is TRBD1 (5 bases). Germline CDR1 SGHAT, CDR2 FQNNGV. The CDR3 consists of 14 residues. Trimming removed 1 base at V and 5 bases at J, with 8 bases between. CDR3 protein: CASSLVQGNEKLFF. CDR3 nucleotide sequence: TGTGCCAGCAGCTTAGTTCAGGGCAATGAAAAACTGTTTTTT.

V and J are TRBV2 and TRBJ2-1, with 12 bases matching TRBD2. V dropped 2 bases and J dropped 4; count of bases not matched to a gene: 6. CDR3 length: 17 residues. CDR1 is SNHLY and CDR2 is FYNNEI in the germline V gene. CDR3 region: CASSESASGGVYNEQFF. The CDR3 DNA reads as TGTGCCAGCAGTGAATCCGCTAGCGGGGGGGTTTACAATGAGCAGTTCTTC.